The rows below give T cell receptor beta chains drawn from one sample of a study of T-cell reconstitution after alpha-beta-depleted transplantation in children. TCRdb re-called the PCR reads with MiXCR, one entry per CDR3 protein. The sample lists 640,000 or so distinct CDR3 sequences; around 17% were seen once. The specimen comprised PBMCs from the stem cell graft donor, sampled from the stem cell graft. Every receptor here comes from a human donor who donated a stem cell graft to a child with acute myeloid leukemia. The CDR3 runs from the conserved cysteine through the conserved F or W. A D gene is named only where the DNA matches it firmly. A clone size is listed for some rows: how often the clone was seen (once, few, many), or a class if it is expanded.

>TRBJ2-3|TRBD2|TRBV5-6|few
TGTGCCAGCAGCTGGGGGGAGGCGGGGGGCACAGATACGCAGTATTTT
CASSWGEAGGTDTQYF
>TRBJ2-5|TRBD1|TRBV20-1|-
TGCAGTGCTCCCGGGACAGAGTACCAAGAGACCCAGTACTTC
CSAPGTEYQETQYF
>TRBJ2-1|-|TRBV21-1|few
TGTGCCAGCAGCCCCAGAATGTCAGGGATTAATGAGCAGTTCTTC
CASSPRMSGINEQFF
>TRBJ1-5|-|TRBV7-2|many
TGTGCCAGCAGCTTTGGGGTAGGCAATCAGCCCCAGCATTTT
CASSFGVGNQPQHF
>TRBJ1-2|TRBD1|TRBV10-3|many
TGTGCCATCAGTGCTGAGGGGGGACAGGGATTTTCTGGAAGTGGCTACACCTTC
CAISAEGGQGFSGSGYTF
>TRBJ2-3|TRBD2|TRBV29-1|-
TGCAGCGTTGAAGGCGGGACTAGCGGGGGGCCCACAGATACGCAGTATTTT
CSVEGGTSGGPTDTQYF
>TRBJ2-7|TRBD1|TRBV6-2/TRBV6-3|-
TGTGCCAGCAGGGCTGGACAGGGGCGCTACGAGCAGTACTTC
CASRAGQGRYEQYF
>TRBJ2-1|TRBD2|TRBV7-8|few
TGTGCCAGCAGCCCATTGGCGAGCGGGGGGAACAATGAGCAGTTCTTC
CASSPLASGGNNEQFF
>TRBJ2-1|-|TRBV29-1|many
TGCAGCGTAGGTAAAGGGGGGGGATCCTTCTTC
CSVGKGGGSFF
>TRBJ2-1|TRBD1|TRBV24-1|many
TGTGCCACCAGCCGGGACAGCTCCTACAATGAGCAGTTCTTC
CATSRDSSYNEQFF
>TRBJ1-1|-|TRBV25-1|few
TGTGCCAGCAGTGAATACACGGGGTTGTCCACTGAAGCTTTCTTT
CASSEYTGLSTEAFF
>TRBJ1-2|TRBD1|TRBV5-1|many
TGCGCCAGCAGCTATGAGGGGACAGACTACTATGGCTACACCTTC
CASSYEGTDYYGYTF
>TRBJ1-6|-|TRBV5-1|few
TGCGCCAGCAGCTTCGCGGATTATAATTCACCCCTCCACTTT
CASSFADYNSPLHF
>TRBJ2-1|TRBD1|TRBV5-1|many
TGCGCCAGCAGCTTGTGGGACAGGGATTACTACAATGAGCAGTTCTTC
CASSLWDRDYYNEQFF
>TRBJ2-3|TRBD2|TRBV20-1|many
TGCAGTGCTAGCTCTCTAGCGGGCGTTTTTCGAGATACGCAGTATTTT
CSASSLAGVFRDTQYF
>TRBJ2-2|-|TRBV5-6|many
TGTGCCAGCAGCTTGGACACCCTCATACGGAACACCGGGGAGCTGTTTTTT
CASSLDTLIRNTGELFF
>TRBJ2-3|-|TRBV20-1|-
TGCAGTGCCTACCTTTACGACAGCCAGGAGCCAGATACGCAGTATTTT
CSAYLYDSQEPDTQYF
>TRBJ1-6|TRBD1|TRBV20-1|few
TGCAGTGCCCCAGGGCAGGGGGAGAATTCACCCCTCCACTTT
CSAPGQGENSPLHF
>TRBJ2-1|TRBD1|TRBV29-1|few
TGCAGCGTTGTAGGGACAGGGGTTATAGGGGATGAGCAGTTCTTC
CSVVGTGVIGDEQFF
>TRBJ2-6|-|TRBV7-8|few
TGTGCCAGCAGCTTGGAGGAGGGTGATGGCTCTGGGGCCAACGTCCTGACTTTC
CASSLEEGDGSGANVLTF
>TRBJ1-5|TRBD1|TRBV7-2|-
TGTGCCAGCAGCACCCGGACAGGGAGTGATCAGCCCCAGCATTTT
CASSTRTGSDQPQHF
>TRBJ1-1|-|TRBV6-1|few
TGTGCCAGCATAGACAGCCCCCCGTCTTTAGGAGCTTTCTTT
CASIDSPPSLGAFF
>TRBJ1-1|-|TRBV20-1|many
TGCAGTGCTAGAGATCCACTTCATATGAACACTGAAGCTTTCTTT
CSARDPLHMNTEAFF
>TRBJ2-3|-|TRBV7-2|many
TGTGCCAGCAGCTTCACGGTTGCAGATACGCAGTATTTT
CASSFTVADTQYF
>TRBJ2-5|TRBD2|TRBV7-2|many
TGTGCCAGCAGCTTAAGCGGGGGGACCCAAGAGACCCAGTACTTC
CASSLSGGTQETQYF
>TRBJ2-5|TRBD1|TRBV5-1|many
TGCGCCAGCAGCGGCTGGACAGGGAGTAAGGACCAGTACTTC
CASSGWTGSKDQYF
>TRBJ2-7|-|TRBV7-6|many
TGTGCCAGCAGCTTAGGGGCCGGGCCCCTTTCCTACGAGCAGTACTTC
CASSLGAGPLSYEQYF
>TRBJ2-1|TRBD2|TRBV7-2|-
TGTGCCACCAGACTAGCGGGGGGGCATTACAATGAGCAGTTCTTC
CATRLAGGHYNEQFF